This T cell receptor beta chain is drawn from a study of shared clonotypes between healthy human individuals. A word on this clone: What it binds is not known.

V was clipped by 6 bases and J by 6 bases, with 13 bases between them. The germline V gene has CDR1 MDHEN and CDR2 SYDVKM. This CDR3 comprises 13 residues. General study results and limits: How much donors shared clonotypes was expected to be affected by sequencing depth. The authors sampled blood alone, and tissue repertoires likely differ.

Clones were read by immunoSEQ multiplex PCR, and TCRdb kept only the in-frame ones, dropping some. This table holds 400,000 to 600,000 clones, roughly 77% found once. This TCR was sampled from a woman aged 40-49 years in good health. Some clones in this sample may be carry-over from other donors' samples. This sequence joins TRBV28 and TRBJ2-3, with D hard to call. Material: PBMCs. CDR3 sequence (DNA): TGTGCCAGCAGCCGAACCGGGCGGGATACGCAGTATTTT. Amino acid sequence: CASSRTGRDTQYF.